This TCR beta chain derives from a study of blood T cell repertoires in COVID-19. Study information: PBMCs, B-cell-depleted T cells, or T cells were the source of the cDNA or gDNA that made up the material.

Data came from immunoSEQ multiplex PCR; TCRdb stores just in-frame clones and leaves some out. The table has under 250,000 clones, more than 75% seen once. The source is a woman aged 60 to 75 who had recovered from COVID-19. The sequencing input was peripheral blood.

CDR3 bases: TGTGCCAGCAGCAAAAACAGGGGGAACACTGAAGCTTTCTTT. Its protein product is CASSKNRGNTEAFF. The chain carries TRBV6-2 or TRBV6-3 and TRBJ1-1, with 7 bases fitting TRBD1. The V gene end was trimmed by 6 bases and the J gene end by 1 base; junction bases not matched to a gene: 5. The CDR3 runs 14 residues. CDR1 and CDR2 from the germline V gene are MNHEY and SVGEGT.